The subject of this entry is one T cell receptor (beta chain). The CDR3 has 17 residues. In germline, CDR1 is SGHVS, CDR2 FQNEAQ. V shed 6 bases and J 0 bases; nucleotides not matched to a gene: 12. RNA was isolated and reverse transcribed to cDNA, the sequencing template. Clones were sequenced by immunoSEQ multiplex PCR, and TCRdb holds only the in-frame ones, with some missing. The profile shows about 110,000 clones, 45% to 65% of them singletons. The source of the sample is a study of CD8+ T cells in alopecia areata. The treatment is: oral pan-JAK inhibitor, 5-10 mg twice daily. The clonotype originates from a human donor with alopecia areata. Here the sequenced sample was CD4+ T cells sorted from blood, taken at week 24, from a patient treated with tofacitinib. The V gene is TRBV7-8, the J gene TRBJ2-3; 7 bases are shared with TRBD2. In DNA form, the CDR3 reads TGTGCCAGCAGAAGTGGCGGGGGTCCCATTAGCACAGATACGCAGTATTTT. This encodes CASRSGGGPISTDTQYF.